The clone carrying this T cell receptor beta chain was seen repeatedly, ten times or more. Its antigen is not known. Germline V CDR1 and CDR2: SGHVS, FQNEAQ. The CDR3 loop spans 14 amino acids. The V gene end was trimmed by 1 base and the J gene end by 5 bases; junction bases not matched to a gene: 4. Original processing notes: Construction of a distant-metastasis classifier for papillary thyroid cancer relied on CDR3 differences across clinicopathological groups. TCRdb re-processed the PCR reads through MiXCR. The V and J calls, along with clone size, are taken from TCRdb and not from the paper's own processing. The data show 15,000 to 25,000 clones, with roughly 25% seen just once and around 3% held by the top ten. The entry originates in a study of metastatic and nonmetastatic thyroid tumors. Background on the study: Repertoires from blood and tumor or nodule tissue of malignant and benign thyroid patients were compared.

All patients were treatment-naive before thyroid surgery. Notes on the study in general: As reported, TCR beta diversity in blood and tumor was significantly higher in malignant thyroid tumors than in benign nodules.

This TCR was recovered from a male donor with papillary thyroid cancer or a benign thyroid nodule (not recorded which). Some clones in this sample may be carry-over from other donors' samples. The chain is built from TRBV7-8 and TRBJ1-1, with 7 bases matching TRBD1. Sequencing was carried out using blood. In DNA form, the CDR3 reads TGTGCCAGCAGCTTAGACAGGGGAGGGACTGAAGCTTTCTTT. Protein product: CASSLDRGGTEAFF.